Listed below are T cell receptor beta chains from one sample, sequenced in a study of T cell repertoires in cytomegalovirus infection. The antigens these receptors bind are not known. Each CDR3 protein gets one entry after TCRdb re-called the reads with MiXCR. Of around 340,000 distinct CDR3 sequences listed, about 28% are singletons. The input for sequencing was cultured PBMCs, taken from culture after CMV antigen stimulation. Receptor source: a human donor in good health (CMV status not recorded). Some clones in this sample may be carry-over from other donors' samples. Both conserved end residues are part of each CDR3. A D gene is named only where the DNA matches it firmly. Size tells how often a clone was seen (once, few, many) or the class of an expanded clone, and some rows leave it out.

abundance	d_gene	j_gene	v_gene	len	CDR3aa	CDR3nt
few	TRBD2	TRBJ2-3	TRBV12-3/TRBV12-4	17	CASSLAPAGGMGDTQYF	TGTGCCAGCAGTTTAGCCCCAGCGGGGGGGATGGGAGATACGCAGTATTTT
many	TRBD1	TRBJ1-2	TRBV6-2/TRBV6-3	14	CASSYSGQGPSYTF	TGTGCCAGCAGTTACTCGGGACAGGGGCCGAGCTACACCTTC
few	.	TRBJ2-1	TRBV6-1	20	CASSHKQGAGHLTGWSEQFF	TGTGCCAGCAGCCACAAGCAGGGAGCGGGTCACCTTACTGGATGGAGTGAGCAGTTCTTC
once	.	TRBJ1-2	TRBV20-1	15	CSAKRGAGAGYGYTF	TGCAGTGCAAAGAGGGGGGCGGGGGCGGGCTATGGCTACACCTTC
.	.	TRBJ1-4	TRBV20-1	15	CSARSYRESNEKLFF	TGCAGTGCTAGATCCTACAGGGAGTCTAATGAAAAACTGTTTTTT
few	TRBD1	TRBJ2-7	TRBV6-5	14	CASSPGDRVYEQYF	TGTGCCAGCAGCCCAGGGGACAGAGTCTACGAGCAGTACTTC
many	TRBD1	TRBJ1-2	TRBV28	15	CASSFWDRRFYGYTF	TGTGCCAGCAGTTTTTGGGACAGGCGATTCTATGGCTACACCTTC
many	.	TRBJ2-3	TRBV7-6	21	CASSFRGGRAEGPIYTDTQYF	TGTGCCAGCAGCTTCCGCGGCGGGCGGGCAGAAGGCCCTATTTACACAGATACGCAGTATTTT
.	.	TRBJ1-5	TRBV20-1	13	CSAPTPSNQPQHF	TGCAGTGCCCCAACCCCTAGCAATCAGCCCCAGCATTTT
.	TRBD1	TRBJ2-5	TRBV7-8	15	CASSLGRGPGETQYF	TGTGCCAGCAGCTTAGGCAGGGGGCCGGGAGAGACCCAGTACTTC
.	.	TRBJ2-7	TRBV20-1	13	CSARDRVSYEQYF	TGCAGTGCTAGAGATCGGGTATCCTACGAGCAGTACTTC
.	.	TRBJ2-5	TRBV4-1	13	CASSHRPGETQYF	TGCGCCAGCAGCCATAGACCAGGAGAGACCCAGTACTTC
.	TRBD1	TRBJ2-3	TRBV11-1	13	CASRPDRDDTQYF	TGTGCCAGCAGACCGGACAGGGACGATACGCAGTATTTT
few	TRBD1	TRBJ1-5	TRBV12-3/TRBV12-4	14	CASSPSDRDQPQHF	TGTGCCAGCAGTCCCAGTGACAGGGACCAGCCCCAGCATTTT
few	.	TRBJ2-2	TRBV4-1	14	CASSQDRGAGELFF	TGCGCCAGCAGCCAAGACAGGGGCGCCGGGGAGCTGTTTTTT
few	TRBD2	TRBJ2-3	TRBV6-1	18	CASSEAIAGGLVQDTQYF	TGTGCCAGCAGTGAAGCGATTGCGGGGGGCTTAGTCCAAGATACGCAGTATTTT
.	TRBD1	TRBJ1-5	TRBV28	14	CASSRTQGHQPQHF	TGTGCCAGCAGCCGGACACAGGGGCATCAGCCCCAGCATTTT
once	.	TRBJ2-1	TRBV11-2	18	CASSPKSGAPSSYNEQFF	TGTGCCAGCAGCCCGAAATCGGGAGCCCCCAGCTCCTACAATGAGCAGTTCTTC
few	TRBD1	TRBJ2-7	TRBV6-1	13	CASWAGTAYEQYF	TGTGCCAGCTGGGCCGGGACAGCCTACGAGCAGTACTTC
many	.	TRBJ1-3	TRBV25-1	15	CASSDTGSSGNTIYF	TGTGCCAGCAGTGACACAGGGAGCTCTGGAAACACCATATATTTT
few	TRBD1	TRBJ1-2	TRBV7-2	13	CASRGQGNYGYTF	TGTGCCAGCAGGGGACAGGGGAACTATGGCTACACCTTC
.	.	TRBJ1-2	TRBV14	18	CASSHGPGGRIANYGYTF	TGTGCCAGCTCGCACGGCCCGGGGGGGAGAATTGCTAACTATGGCTACACCTTC
few	TRBD1	TRBJ1-6	TRBV19	16	CASRLQGQITYSPLHF	TGTGCCAGTAGGCTACAGGGGCAAATTACTTACTCACCCCTCCACTTT
few	TRBD2	TRBJ2-1	TRBV5-6	17	CASSFKGGSDSYNEQFF	TGTGCCAGCAGCTTTAAAGGCGGGAGTGACTCCTACAATGAGCAGTTCTTC
.	.	TRBJ1-1	TRBV25-1	17	CASSRPGPGASGTEAFF	TGTGCCAGCAGTCGGCCTGGGCCGGGGGCCTCGGGCACTGAAGCTTTCTTT
.	TRBD2	TRBJ2-5	TRBV5-4	16	CASSLATSGIGETQYF	TGTGCCAGCAGCTTGGCAACTAGCGGGATAGGCGAGACCCAGTACTTC
.	.	TRBJ2-7	TRBV10-3	14	CAISESTGPYEQYF	TGTGCCATCAGTGAGTCGACAGGACCCTACGAGCAGTACTTC
few	.	TRBJ2-2	TRBV6-1	15	CASSLWDKDTGELFF	TGTGCCAGCAGTCTATGGGACAAGGACACCGGGGAGCTGTTTTTT
many	TRBD1	TRBJ1-4	TRBV11-2	16	CASSLWGQGRNEKLFF	TGTGCCAGCAGCTTGTGGGGACAGGGGCGTAATGAAAAACTGTTTTTT
few	TRBD1	TRBJ2-5	TRBV5-6	16	CASSRTGTGGGETQYF	TGTGCCAGCAGCCGCACCGGGACAGGGGGCGGGGAGACCCAGTACTTC
.	.	TRBJ1-3	TRBV6-1	13	CASKTSSGNTIYF	TGTGCCAGCAAAACTAGCTCTGGAAACACCATATATTTT
few	.	TRBJ2-7	TRBV10-3	12	CAISLGTYEQYF	TGTGCCATCAGTTTAGGAACCTACGAGCAGTACTTC
.	TRBD2	TRBJ2-1	TRBV4-1	18	CASSQVVLAGGPLSEQFF	TGCGCCAGCAGCCAAGTGGTGCTAGCGGGAGGGCCCTTGAGTGAGCAGTTCTTC
many	.	TRBJ2-5	TRBV7-9	16	CASSLVRGSSKETQYF	TGTGCCAGCAGCTTAGTGCGGGGATCAAGCAAAGAGACCCAGTACTTC
.	.	TRBJ1-2	TRBV7-2	11	CASRSEVGYTF	TGTGCCAGCAGGTCTGAGGTCGGCTACACCTTC
.	TRBD2	TRBJ2-1	TRBV27	14	CASGGGGPYNEQFF	TGTGCCAGCGGGGGGGGGGGACCATACAATGAGCAGTTCTTC
.	TRBD1	TRBJ1-2	TRBV27	15	CASSISQGANYGYTF	TGTGCCAGCAGTATTTCACAGGGGGCGAACTATGGCTACACCTTC
.	TRBD1	TRBJ2-3	TRBV7-8	18	CASSLETGTGAASYTQYF	TGTGCCAGCAGCTTAGAAACCGGGACAGGGGCGGCGAGCTATACGCAGTATTTT
few	.	TRBJ1-4	TRBV7-8	19	CASSLENRRSRATNEKLFF	TGTGCCAGCAGCTTAGAAAATAGGCGAAGTAGAGCAACTAATGAAAAACTGTTTTTT
.	TRBD1	TRBJ1-2	TRBV28	14	CASRLQGVNYGYTF	TGTGCCAGCAGGTTACAGGGGGTCAACTATGGCTACACCTTC
few	.	TRBJ2-2	TRBV29-1	13	CSVEVQITGELFF	TGCAGCGTTGAGGTACAGATCACCGGGGAGCTGTTTTTT
.	TRBD1	TRBJ1-5	TRBV20-1	14	CSATGTVADQPQHF	TGCAGTGCTACCGGGACAGTGGCGGATCAGCCCCAGCATTTT
.	TRBD2	TRBJ2-1	TRBV18	16	CASSPPSLAGVNEQFF	TGTGCCAGCTCACCACCGAGCCTAGCGGGGGTCAATGAGCAGTTCTTC
many	.	TRBJ1-1	TRBV12-3/TRBV12-4	13	CASSPGTAHGAFF	TGTGCCAGCAGCCCCGGGACGGCCCATGGGGCTTTCTTT
few	TRBD1	TRBJ2-7	TRBV27	16	CASSLQVPGQGSTAYF	TGTGCCAGCAGTTTACAAGTTCCGGGACAGGGATCAACCGCGTACTTC
.	.	TRBJ1-2	TRBV7-2	13	CASSPSRIYGYTF	TGTGCCAGCAGTCCGAGTAGGATCTATGGCTACACCTTC
few	TRBD1	TRBJ1-5	TRBV12-3/TRBV12-4	15	CASSIIQGAHQPQHF	TGTGCCAGCAGCATTATACAGGGGGCCCATCAGCCCCAGCATTTT
many	TRBD1	TRBJ1-1	TRBV7-8	20	CASSWGTGGRGARRDTEAFF	TGTGCCAGCAGCTGGGGGACAGGCGGTCGGGGAGCACGGCGAGACACTGAAGCTTTCTTT
.	.	TRBJ1-4	TRBV7-8	14	CAFARATTNEKLFF	TGTGCCTTCGCCCGAGCTACAACTAATGAAAAACTGTTTTTT
once	TRBD2	TRBJ2-7	TRBV28	13	CASTLAGSYEQYF	TGTGCCAGCACACTAGCGGGCTCCTACGAGCAGTACTTC
many	.	TRBJ1-6	TRBV6-1	14	CASSPGRNNSPLHF	TGTGCCAGCAGTCCGGGACGAAATAATTCACCCCTCCACTTT
.	.	TRBJ2-1	TRBV11-1	15	CASSLDGGPYNEQFF	TGTGCCAGCAGCTTAGACGGGGGGCCCTACAATGAGCAGTTCTTC
many	.	TRBJ1-2	TRBV7-9	13	CASSLDGQYGYTF	TGTGCCAGCAGCTTAGATGGGCAGTATGGCTACACCTTC
.	.	TRBJ1-5	TRBV7-4	15	CASSLHQGSNQPQHF	TGTGCCAGCAGCCTTCATCAGGGTTCCAATCAGCCCCAGCATTTT
.	.	TRBJ2-1	TRBV7-9	13	CASSSTGFSEQFF	TGTGCCAGCAGCTCCACAGGTTTTTCGGAGCAGTTCTTC
many	TRBD1	TRBJ1-6	TRBV7-8	16	CASSARRDRGNSPLHF	TGTGCCAGCAGCGCCCGTCGGGACAGGGGTAATTCACCCCTCCACTTT
many	.	TRBJ1-2	TRBV19	13	CASSIGTFYGYTF	TGTGCCAGTAGTATCGGGACCTTCTATGGCTACACCTTC
.	.	TRBJ2-5	TRBV12-3/TRBV12-4	16	CASSGADSTYQETQYF	TGTGCCAGCAGTGGGGCGGACTCGACGTACCAAGAGACCCAGTACTTC
few	.	TRBJ2-1	TRBV28	18	CASSPPGLPGRSYNEQFF	TGTGCCAGCAGTCCGCCGGGACTTCCGGGGCGCTCCTACAATGAGCAGTTCTTC